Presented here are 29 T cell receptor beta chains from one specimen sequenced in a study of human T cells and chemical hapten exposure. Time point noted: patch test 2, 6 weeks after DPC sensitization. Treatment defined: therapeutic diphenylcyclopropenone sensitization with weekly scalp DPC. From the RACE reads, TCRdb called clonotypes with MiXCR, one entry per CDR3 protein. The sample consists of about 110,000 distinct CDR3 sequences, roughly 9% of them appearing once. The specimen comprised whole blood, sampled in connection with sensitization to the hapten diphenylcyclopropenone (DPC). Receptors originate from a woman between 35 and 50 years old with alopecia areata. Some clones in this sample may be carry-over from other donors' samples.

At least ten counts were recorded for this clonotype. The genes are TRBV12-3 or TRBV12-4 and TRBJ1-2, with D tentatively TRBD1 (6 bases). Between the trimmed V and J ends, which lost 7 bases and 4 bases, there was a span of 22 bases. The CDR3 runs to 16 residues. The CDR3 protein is CASTLGTGQRPYGYTF. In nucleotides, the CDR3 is TGTGCCAGCACCCTAGGTACAGGACAGCGCCCCTATGGCTACACCTTC.

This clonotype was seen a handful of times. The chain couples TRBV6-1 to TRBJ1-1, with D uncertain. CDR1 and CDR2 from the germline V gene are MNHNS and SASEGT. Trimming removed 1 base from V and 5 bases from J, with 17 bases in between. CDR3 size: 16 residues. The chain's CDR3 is CASSEGRARRMTEAFF. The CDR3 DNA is TGTGCCAGCAGTGAAGGGAGGGCGCGTCGGATGACTGAAGCTTTCTTT.

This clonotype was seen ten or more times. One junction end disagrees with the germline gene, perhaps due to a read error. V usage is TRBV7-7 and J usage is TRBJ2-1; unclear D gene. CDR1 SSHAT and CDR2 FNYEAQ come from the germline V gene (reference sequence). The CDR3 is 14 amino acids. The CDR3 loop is CASSPDGHYNEQFF. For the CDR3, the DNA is TGTGCTAGCAGCCCAGACGGCCACTACAATGAGCAGTTCTTC.

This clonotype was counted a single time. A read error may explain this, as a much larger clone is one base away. The CDR3 region is CASSLDGRKFAQFF. The CDR3 DNA is TGTGCCAGCAGTCTGGACGGGCGGAAGTTTGCCCAGTTCTTC. The chain has TRBV25-1 and TRBJ2-5; D is uncertain. The DNA end favors TRBJ2-1, so the J call may be wrong. The germline CDR1 and CDR2 sequences are MGHDK and SYGVNS. The CDR3 contains 14 residues.

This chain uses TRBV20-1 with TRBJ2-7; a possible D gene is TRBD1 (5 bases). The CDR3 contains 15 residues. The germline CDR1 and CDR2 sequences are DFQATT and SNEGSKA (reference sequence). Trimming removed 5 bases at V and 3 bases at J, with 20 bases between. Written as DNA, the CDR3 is TGCAGTGCTGGATCCCTGATGGGGCAATACTACGAGCAGTACTTC. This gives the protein CSAGSLMGQYYEQYF.

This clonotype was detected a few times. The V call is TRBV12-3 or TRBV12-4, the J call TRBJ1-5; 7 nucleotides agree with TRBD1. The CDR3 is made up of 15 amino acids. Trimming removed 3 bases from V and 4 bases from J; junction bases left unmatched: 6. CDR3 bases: TGTGCCAGCAGTTTTGGAGGGGGCCCTAATCAGCCCCAGCATTTT. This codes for CASSFGGGPNQPQHF.

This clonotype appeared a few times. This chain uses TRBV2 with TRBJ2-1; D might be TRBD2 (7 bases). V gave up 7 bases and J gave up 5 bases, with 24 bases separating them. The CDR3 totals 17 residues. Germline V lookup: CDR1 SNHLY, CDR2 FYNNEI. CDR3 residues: CASTLLSTGGLDNEQFF. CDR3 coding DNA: TGTGCCAGCACACTCCTCAGTACGGGGGGCCTCGACAATGAGCAGTTCTTC.

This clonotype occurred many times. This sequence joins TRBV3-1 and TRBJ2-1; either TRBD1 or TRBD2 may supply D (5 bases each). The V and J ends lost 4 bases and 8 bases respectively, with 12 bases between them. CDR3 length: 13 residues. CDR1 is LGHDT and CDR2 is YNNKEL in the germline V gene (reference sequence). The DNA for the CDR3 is TGTGCCAGCAGCCGGGACCCTGGGGATGAGCAGTTCTTC. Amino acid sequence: CASSRDPGDEQFF.

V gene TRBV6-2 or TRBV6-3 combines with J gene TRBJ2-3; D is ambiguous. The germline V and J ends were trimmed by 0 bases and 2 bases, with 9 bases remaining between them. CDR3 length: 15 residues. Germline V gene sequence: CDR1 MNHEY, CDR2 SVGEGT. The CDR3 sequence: CASSYSQVTTDTQYF. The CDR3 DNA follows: TGTGCCAGCAGTTACTCGCAGGTTACCACAGATACGCAGTATTTT.

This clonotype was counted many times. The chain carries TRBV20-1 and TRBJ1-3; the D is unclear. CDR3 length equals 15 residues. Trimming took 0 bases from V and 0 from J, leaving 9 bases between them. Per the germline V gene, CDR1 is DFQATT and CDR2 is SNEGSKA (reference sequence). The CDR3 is CSARDEDGSGNTIYF. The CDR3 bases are TGCAGTGCTAGAGATGAGGACGGCTCTGGAAACACCATATATTTT.

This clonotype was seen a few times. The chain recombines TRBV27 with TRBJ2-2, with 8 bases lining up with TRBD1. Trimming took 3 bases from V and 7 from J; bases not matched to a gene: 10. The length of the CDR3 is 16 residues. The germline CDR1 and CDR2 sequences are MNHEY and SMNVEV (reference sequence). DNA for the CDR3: TGTGCCAGCAGTTTGGCGCCGGGACAGGTGGGCGGGGAGCTGTTTTTT. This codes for CASSLAPGQVGGELFF.

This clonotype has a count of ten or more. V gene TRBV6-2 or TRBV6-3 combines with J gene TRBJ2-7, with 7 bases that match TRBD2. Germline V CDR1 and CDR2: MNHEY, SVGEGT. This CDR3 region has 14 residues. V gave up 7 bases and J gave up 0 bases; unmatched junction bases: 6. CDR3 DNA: TGTGCCAGCATCGACCCTAGCGGCTCCTACGAGCAGTACTTC. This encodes CASIDPSGSYEQYF.

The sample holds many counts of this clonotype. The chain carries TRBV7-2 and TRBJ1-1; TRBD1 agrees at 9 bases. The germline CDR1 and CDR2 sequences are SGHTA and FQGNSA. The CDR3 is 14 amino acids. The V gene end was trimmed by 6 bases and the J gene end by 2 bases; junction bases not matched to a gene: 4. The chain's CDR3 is CASSSTGGNTEAFF. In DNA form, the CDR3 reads TGTGCCAGCAGTTCGACAGGGGGAAACACTGAAGCTTTCTTT.

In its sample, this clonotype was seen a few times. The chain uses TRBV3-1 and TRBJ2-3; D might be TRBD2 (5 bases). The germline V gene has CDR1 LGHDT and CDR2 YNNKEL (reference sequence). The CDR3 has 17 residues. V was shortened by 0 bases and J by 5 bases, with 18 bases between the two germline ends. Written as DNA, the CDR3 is TGTGCCAGCAGCCAAGAAACCCCTAGCTCCAGAGGAGATACGCAGTATTTT. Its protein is CASSQETPSSRGDTQYF.

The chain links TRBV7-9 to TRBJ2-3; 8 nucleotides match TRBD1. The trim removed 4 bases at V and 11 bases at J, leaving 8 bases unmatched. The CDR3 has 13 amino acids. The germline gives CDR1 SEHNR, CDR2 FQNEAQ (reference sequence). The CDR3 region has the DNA TGTGCCAGCAGCTCCCCGACCGGGACAGGGCAGTATTTT. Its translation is CASSSPTGTGQYF.

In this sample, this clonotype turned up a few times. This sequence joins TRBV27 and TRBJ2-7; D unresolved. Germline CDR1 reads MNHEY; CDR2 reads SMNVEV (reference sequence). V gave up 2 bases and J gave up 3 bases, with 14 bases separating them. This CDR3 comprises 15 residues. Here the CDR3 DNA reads TGTGCCAGCAGTTTAAACGGCGGCAGACTCTACGAGCAGTACTTC. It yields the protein CASSLNGGRLYEQYF.

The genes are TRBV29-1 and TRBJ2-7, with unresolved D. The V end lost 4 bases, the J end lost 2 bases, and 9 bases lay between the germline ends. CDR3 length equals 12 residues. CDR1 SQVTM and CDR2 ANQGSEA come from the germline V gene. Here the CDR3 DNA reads TGCAGCGTTGTCGGCGGAGCCTACGAGCAGTACTTC. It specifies CSVVGGAYEQYF.

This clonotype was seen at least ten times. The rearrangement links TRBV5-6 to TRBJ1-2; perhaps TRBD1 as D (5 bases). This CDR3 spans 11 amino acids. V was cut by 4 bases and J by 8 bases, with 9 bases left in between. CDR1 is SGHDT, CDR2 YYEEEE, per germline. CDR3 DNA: TGTGCCAGCAGCGTAGACAGAGGCTACACCTTC. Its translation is CASSVDRGYTF.

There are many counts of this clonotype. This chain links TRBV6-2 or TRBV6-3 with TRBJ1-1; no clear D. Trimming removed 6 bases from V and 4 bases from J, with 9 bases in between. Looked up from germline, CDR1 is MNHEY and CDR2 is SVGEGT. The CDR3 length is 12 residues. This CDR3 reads CASSQWGTEAFF. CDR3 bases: TGTGCCAGCAGCCAGTGGGGCACTGAAGCTTTCTTT.

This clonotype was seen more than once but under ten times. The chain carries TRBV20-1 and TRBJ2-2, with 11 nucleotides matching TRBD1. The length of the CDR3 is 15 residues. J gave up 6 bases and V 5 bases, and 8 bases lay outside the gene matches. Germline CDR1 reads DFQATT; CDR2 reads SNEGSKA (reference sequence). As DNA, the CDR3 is TGCAGTGCTCGGACAGGGGGCTTTGAGTCCGGGGAGCTGTTTTTT. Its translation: CSARTGGFESGELFF.

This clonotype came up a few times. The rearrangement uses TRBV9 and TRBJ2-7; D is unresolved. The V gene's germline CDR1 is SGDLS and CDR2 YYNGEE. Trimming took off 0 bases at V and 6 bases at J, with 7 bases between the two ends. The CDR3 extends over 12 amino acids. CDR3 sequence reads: CASSVEGREQYF. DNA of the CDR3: TGTGCCAGCAGCGTAGAAGGGCGCGAGCAGTACTTC.

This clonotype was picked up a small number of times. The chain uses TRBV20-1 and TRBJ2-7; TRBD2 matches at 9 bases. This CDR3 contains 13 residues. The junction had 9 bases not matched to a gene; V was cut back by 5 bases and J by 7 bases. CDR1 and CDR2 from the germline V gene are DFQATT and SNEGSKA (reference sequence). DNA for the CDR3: TGCAGTGCTGAAAGGTTAGCGGGGGAGGAGCAGTACTTC. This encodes CSAERLAGEEQYF.

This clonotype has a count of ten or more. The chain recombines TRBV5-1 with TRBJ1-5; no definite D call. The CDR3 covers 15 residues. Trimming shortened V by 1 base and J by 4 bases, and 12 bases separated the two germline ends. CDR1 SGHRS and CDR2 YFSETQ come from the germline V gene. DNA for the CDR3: TGCGCCAGCAGCTTGTCCCCCGGACCAAATCAGCCCCAGCATTTT. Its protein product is CASSLSPGPNQPQHF.

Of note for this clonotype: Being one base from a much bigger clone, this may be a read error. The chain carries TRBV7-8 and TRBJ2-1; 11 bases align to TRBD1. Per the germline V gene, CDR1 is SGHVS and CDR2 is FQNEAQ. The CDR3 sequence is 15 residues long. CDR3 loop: CASSPGQGAYKEQFF. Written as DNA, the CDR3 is TGTGCCAGCAGCCCCGGACAGGGGGCTTACAAAGAGCAGTTCTTC.

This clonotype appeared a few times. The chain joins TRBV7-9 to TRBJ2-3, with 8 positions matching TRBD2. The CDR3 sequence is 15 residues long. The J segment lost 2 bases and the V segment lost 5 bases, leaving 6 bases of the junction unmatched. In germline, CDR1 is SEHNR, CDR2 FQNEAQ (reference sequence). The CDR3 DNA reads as TGTGCCAGCAGCCTAAGCGGGGGCACCACAGATACGCAGTATTTT. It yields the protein CASSLSGGTTDTQYF.

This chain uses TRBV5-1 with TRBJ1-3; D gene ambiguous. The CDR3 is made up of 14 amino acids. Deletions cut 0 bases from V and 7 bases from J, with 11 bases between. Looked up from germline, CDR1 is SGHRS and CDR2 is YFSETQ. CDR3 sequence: CASSLDVSVNTIYF. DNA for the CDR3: TGCGCCAGCAGCTTGGATGTCAGTGTGAACACCATATATTTT.

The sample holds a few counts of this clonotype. CDR3 coding DNA: TGTGCCAGCAGTTACTCTTTCAAGACTCAGGGCGCGGATGAGCAGTTCTTC. This sequence encodes CASSYSFKTQGADEQFF. V is TRBV6-6 and J is TRBJ2-1, with D possibly being TRBD1 (5 bases). V was pared by 0 bases and J by 8 bases, with 20 bases between. The CDR3 has 17 residues. Germline loops: CDR1 MNHNY, CDR2 SVGAGI (reference sequence).

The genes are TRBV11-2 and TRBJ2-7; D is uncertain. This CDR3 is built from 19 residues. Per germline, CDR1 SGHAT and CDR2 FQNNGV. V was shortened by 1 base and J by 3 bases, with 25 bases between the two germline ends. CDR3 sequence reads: CASSLASPRSPWVYYEQYF. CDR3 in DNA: TGTGCCAGCAGCTTAGCCTCCCCCCGATCCCCCTGGGTTTACTACGAGCAGTACTTC.

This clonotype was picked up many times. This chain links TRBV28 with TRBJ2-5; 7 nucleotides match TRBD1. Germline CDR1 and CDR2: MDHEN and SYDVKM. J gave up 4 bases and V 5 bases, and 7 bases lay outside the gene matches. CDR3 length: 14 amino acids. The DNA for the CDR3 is TGTGCCAGCAGTAAGACAGGGTTGCCAGAGACCCAGTACTTC. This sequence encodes CASSKTGLPETQYF.